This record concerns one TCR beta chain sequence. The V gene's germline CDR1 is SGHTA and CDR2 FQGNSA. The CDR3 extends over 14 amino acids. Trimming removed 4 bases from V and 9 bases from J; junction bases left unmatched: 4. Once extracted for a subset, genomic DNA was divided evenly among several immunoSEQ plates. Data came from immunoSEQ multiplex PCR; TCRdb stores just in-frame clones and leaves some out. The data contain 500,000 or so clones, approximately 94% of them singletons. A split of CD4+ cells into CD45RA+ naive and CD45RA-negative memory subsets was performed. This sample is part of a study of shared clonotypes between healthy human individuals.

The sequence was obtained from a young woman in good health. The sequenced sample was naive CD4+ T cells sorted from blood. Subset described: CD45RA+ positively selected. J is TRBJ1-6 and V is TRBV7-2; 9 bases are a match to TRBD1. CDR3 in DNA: TGTGCCAGCAGCTCGACAGGGGGTGGTTCACCCCTCCACTTT. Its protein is CASSSTGGGSPLHF.